Detailed here is one T cell receptor (beta chain). The method was immunoSEQ multiplex PCR; TCRdb's version includes in-frame clones alone and lacks a portion of them. This table has about 270,000 clones, approximately 84% appearing once. The entry originates in a study of blood T cell repertoires in COVID-19. CDR3 length: 13 amino acids. Germline CDR1 MNHEY, CDR2 SMNVEV (reference sequence). Deletions cut 9 bases from V and 2 bases from J, with 13 bases between. Symptom resolution, clearance, or two negative PCRs marked the recovered donors of Cohort 3. The sequencing sample was made of PBMCs or T cells enriched from blood (not recorded which). The chain employs TRBV27 and TRBJ1-2; no firm D call. This TCR was recovered from a man between 18 and 35 years old who had recovered from COVID-19. CDR3 nucleotides: TGTGCCAGTTCCCTCTCCTTAAACTATGGCTACACCTTC. It translates to CASSLSLNYGYTF.